Described below is a single T cell receptor (beta chain) sequence and its context. The antigen this receptor binds is unknown. No base quality information exists; no much larger clone differs at one position. This record belongs to a study of shared clonotypes between healthy human individuals (dated by TCRdb to 2018 to 2020). In terms of the full investigation: Three men and a couple of women, aged 18 to 49 years, made up the cohort. For each donor, three plates each were used for CD4 naive and CD4 memory, two plates were used for CD8 naive, and one plate was used for CD8 memory. To estimate repertoire size and how much clonotypes are shared between individuals, the study performed deep sequencing of blood TCR repertoires from a handful of healthy adults. Libraries were prepared and TCR repertoires were sequenced by different laboratories using diverse techniques, in order to increase sequencing depth and limit assay-specific biases. Leukapheresis yielded between about 0.8 and 8.9 billion PBMCs per donor. General findings and caveats noted by the study authors: Compared with non-shared clonotypes, the clonotypes found in all four sorted-subset donors had higher generation probabilities. Because the study included a small number of donors, the genetic and exposure-history diversity represented was limited. Rarefaction of sorted-subset datasets indicated incomplete sequencing despite the large sequencing depth. Pairwise subsampling led to the expectation that sequencing depth would affect the degree of clonotype sharing among donors. When four donors were compared, the shared fraction of clonotypes was about 5.4% for naive CD4, about 4% for naive CD8, about 2.4% for memory CD4, and around 0.4% for memory CD8. Naive subsets generally had larger estimated clonotype richness than memory subsets. Sampling was restricted to blood, and TCR repertoires in tissues likely differ from the TCR repertoires found in blood.

The donors were healthy, HIV-negative adults with no recently reported acute infections or vaccinations. Every donor was a Caucasian adult residing in Nashville, Tennessee, USA. Magnetic negative selection was used to enrich CD4+ T cells, after which naive cells were positively selected on CD45RA and the negative fraction became the memory subset. Blood was collected by leukapheresis, and PBMCs were isolated by Ficoll-Histopaque density gradient centrifugation and then cryopreserved in liquid nitrogen vapor phase. Analytical flow cytometry was used to check the purity and quantity of every magnetically sorted T cell population. Each sorted fraction had its genomic DNA isolated and then quantified by UV absorbance on a Nanodrop 2000c. V was cut back by 2 bases and J by 9 bases, leaving a gap of 5 bases between them. According to the germline V gene, CDR1 reads SGHTA and CDR2 reads FQGNSA. Taken from cysteine to phenylalanine, the CDR3 has 11 residues. Only the CDR3 DNA stays, 33 bases, in frame from base 1.

Using the deep immunoSEQ assay, multiplex PCR amplified TCR CDR3 regions from genomic DNA. Extracted genomic DNA from each cell subset was distributed evenly across all wells of several immunoSEQ 96-well plates, and each plate was treated as a replicate. Each replicate PCR for sorted subsets received 200 ng genomic DNA, equal to roughly 30,000 T cell genomes. The purified libraries were quantified using a Qubit 3.0 fluorometer, sized with a Bioanalyzer 2100, and then quantified again using the KAPA Library Quantification kit. Each immunoSEQ 96-well plate was sequenced on its own single-read 150-cycle Illumina NextSeq 550 flow cell. Under the source paper's analysis protocol: Because the immunoSEQ output held only junctional sequences and lacked quality scores, the filtering could not match the filtering applied to full-length reads. To assign V/J genes and CDR3, sequences were annotated against IMGT germline references using PyIR, a Python wrapper for IgBLAST v1.9. Reads were filtered out if the reads had weak V/J assignments (E-value above 1e-6), no CDR3, stop codons, out-of-frame junctions, or ambiguous translated residues. A V3J clonotype was defined by an identical inferred V gene, J gene, and CDR3 amino acid sequence. The percentage overlap between two repertoires was calculated by dividing the number of shared unique clonotypes by the size of the smaller repertoire. Three approaches were used to assess repertoire richness: RTK rarefaction, the Chao1 estimator, and Recon v2.1 estimates of unobserved clonotypes. Generation probabilities for all TCRbeta clonotypes obtained by the gDNA method from a few donors were computed using OLGA. TCRdb obtained this table from immuneACCESS and retained in-frame rearrangements with V and J assigned. These tables miss some clones; where compared with another copy, unresolved V genes account for less than half of the shortfall, and the remainder is unexplained. V, J and clone size are taken as reported in that table, and D and trimming were inferred from the DNA itself. For this sample the table gives about 2.4 million clones, of which over 85% were detected only once. The top ten hold 0.36% of the sample.

The sequenced sample was naive CD4+ T cells from PBMCs. The cell subset or site tag for this specimen amounts to: CD45RA+ positively selected. This clonotype was sampled from a young man in good health. Some clones in this sample may be carry-over from other donors' samples. The chain couples TRBV7-2 to TRBJ2-1; the D gene remains uncertain. The CDR3 is CASSLLGEQFF. At the DNA level, the sequence is TGTGCCAGCAGCTTATTGGGTGAGCAGTTCTTC.